A selection of T cell receptor beta chains follows, all from one sample in a study of T cells after yellow fever vaccination. TCRdb analysed the 5' RACE reads with MiXCR anew, one entry per CDR3 protein. The table shows about 260,000 distinct CDR3 sequences, with around 13% occurring only once. Source: CD4+ T cells sorted from PBMCs, taken 45 days after the yellow fever booster vaccination. These receptors were taken from a man aged 30-40 years who received the YFV17D yellow fever vaccine. The conserved cysteine and the conserved F or W are not part of the CDR3 here. A D gene is named only where the DNA matches it firmly. A clone size is listed for some rows: how often the clone was seen (once, few, many), or a class if it is expanded.

d_call v_call clone_size cdr3_aa
. TRBV18 few ASSPVTGSNEKLF
. TRBV6-2/TRBV6-3 few ASSYTTRDIQY
. TRBV24-1 . ATRDLLNEQF
. TRBV20-1 few SANYGADTQY
. TRBV20-1 . SASPDGQNTGELF
. TRBV5-1 . ASSLGLEDTQY
TRBD2 TRBV7-2 . ASLAGPSYEQY
TRBD2 TRBV29-1 . SVGTSGRGWSSYEQY
. TRBV12-3/TRBV12-4 few ASRASLGEQF
. TRBV7-9 . ASSRQRGLNTEAF
. TRBV7-2 . ASSHGQIGYT
. TRBV20-1 . SARVGGSTDTQY
TRBD1 TRBV29-1 many SVNRGSETQY
. TRBV5-6 . ASRGGGGLTETQY
. TRBV7-7 few ASSLRGASTDTQY
TRBD2 TRBV20-1 . SAGLAGGSYEQY
TRBD2 TRBV7-2 few ASSTTGLTQTQY
. TRBV6-6 once ASSFEDGTQY
. TRBV29-1 . SVATGTGYGYT
. TRBV19 . ASSRGGEGEKLF
. TRBV5-1 few ASSLGRVANTGELF
. TRBV7-3 few ASSPHNQETQY